This TCR beta chain emerged from a study of cytomegalovirus exposure and HLA in healthy donors. Study-wide findings and caveats: Data from an earlier analysis indicated that most TCR beta V segments were productive either about 90% or about 30% of the time. Most TCR sequences showed up rarely, but some public TCRs showed up in many donors.

PCR employed 60 Vbeta and 13 Jbeta primers. The method was immunoSEQ multiplex PCR; TCRdb's version includes in-frame clones alone and lacks a portion of them. In all, the sample yields 60,000 to 80,000 clones. V lost 3 bases, J lost 5 bases, and 13 bases lay in between. CDR3 length: 14 residues. CDR1 and CDR2 from the germline V gene are GTSNPN and SVGIG (reference sequence). On this clone: Its antigen is as yet unknown.

The TCR comes from a boy younger than 18 in good health and CMV-seronegative. Sequenced sample: PBMCs. The chain employs TRBV30 and TRBJ2-2, with D perhaps matching TRBD2 (7 bases). The CDR3 region has the DNA TGTGCCTGGAGAAGGGGGGGGGATACCGGGGAGCTGTTTTTT. This gives the protein CAWRRGGDTGELFF.